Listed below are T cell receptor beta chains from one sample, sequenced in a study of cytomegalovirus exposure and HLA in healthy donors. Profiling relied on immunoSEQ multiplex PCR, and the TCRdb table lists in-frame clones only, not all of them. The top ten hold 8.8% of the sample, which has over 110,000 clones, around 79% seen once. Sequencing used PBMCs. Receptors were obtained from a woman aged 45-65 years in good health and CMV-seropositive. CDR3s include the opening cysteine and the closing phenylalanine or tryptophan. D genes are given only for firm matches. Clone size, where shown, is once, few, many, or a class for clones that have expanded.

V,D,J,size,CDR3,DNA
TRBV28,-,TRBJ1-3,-,CASSRTSSGNTIYF,TGTGCCAGCAGTAGGACAAGCTCTGGAAACACCATATATTTT
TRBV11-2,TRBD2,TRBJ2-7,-,CASSSSGGAIEQYF,TGTGCCAGCAGCTCTAGCGGGGGGGCGATAGAGCAGTACTTC
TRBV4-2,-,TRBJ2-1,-,CASSQVAAYNEQFF,TGTGCCAGCAGCCAAGTAGCAGCCTACAATGAGCAGTTCTTC
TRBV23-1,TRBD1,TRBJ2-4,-,CASSQSRDREKRAKNIQYF,TGCGCCAGCAGTCAATCGAGGGACAGGGAAAAGAGGGCCAAAAACATTCAGTACTTC
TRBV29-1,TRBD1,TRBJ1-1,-,CSAGGGQNTEAFF,TGCAGCGCTGGAGGGGGCCAGAACACTGAAGCTTTCTTT
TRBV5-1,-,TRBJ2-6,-,CASSLDSSGANVLTF,TGCGCCAGCAGCTTAGACAGCTCTGGGGCCAACGTCCTGACTTTC
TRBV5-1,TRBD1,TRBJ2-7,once,CASSLVYGTAGSEQYF,TGCGCCAGCAGCTTGGTTTACGGGACAGCTGGGTCCGAGCAGTACTTC
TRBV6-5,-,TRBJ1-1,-,CASSYMRDSTEAFF,TGTGCCAGCAGTTACATGCGGGATAGCACTGAAGCTTTCTTT
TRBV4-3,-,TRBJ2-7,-,CASSQDGGPFSYEQYF,TGCGCCAGCAGCCAAGACGGAGGGCCTTTCTCCTACGAGCAGTACTTC
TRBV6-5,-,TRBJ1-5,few,CASSRTEKNQPQHF,TGTGCCAGCAGTCGGACAGAAAAAAATCAGCCCCAGCATTTT
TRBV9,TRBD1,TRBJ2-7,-,CASSAGQGGYEQYF,TGTGCCAGCAGCGCGGGACAGGGAGGCTACGAGCAGTACTTC
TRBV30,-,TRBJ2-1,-,CAWSAGLNNEQFF,TGTGCCTGGAGCGCGGGACTTAACAATGAGCAGTTCTTC
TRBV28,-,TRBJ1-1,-,CASRTNPRMGGDTEAFF,TGTGCCAGCAGGACAAACCCCCGAATGGGGGGGGACACTGAAGCTTTCTTT
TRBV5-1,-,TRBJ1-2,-,CASSLMGQSRGYTF,TGCGCCAGCAGCTTGATGGGTCAATCGCGGGGCTACACCTTC
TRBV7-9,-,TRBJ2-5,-,CASSPAAETQYF,TGTGCCAGCAGCCCCGCGGCAGAGACCCAGTACTTC
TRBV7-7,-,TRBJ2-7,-,CASSARRGYEQYF,TGTGCTAGCAGCGCCCGACGGGGCTACGAGCAGTACTTC
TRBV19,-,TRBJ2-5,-,CASSIAGSGAQYF,TGTGCCAGTAGTATAGCAGGGTCGGGGGCCCAGTACTTC
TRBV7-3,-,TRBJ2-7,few,CASSLRGDYEQYF,TGTGCCAGCAGCCTCAGGGGGGACTACGAGCAGTACTTC
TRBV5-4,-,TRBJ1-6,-,CASSQGTGLNSPLHF,TGTGCCAGCAGCCAAGGAACAGGTCTGAATTCACCCCTCCACTTT
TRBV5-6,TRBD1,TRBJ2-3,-,CASSWGTGGTDTQYF,TGTGCCAGCAGCTGGGGCACAGGGGGGACAGATACGCAGTATTTT
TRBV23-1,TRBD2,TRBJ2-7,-,CASSLKECGGGPSSYEQYF,TGCGCCAGCAGTCTAAAGGAATGCGGGGGTGGACCTAGCTCCTACGAGCAGTACTTC
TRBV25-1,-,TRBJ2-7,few,CARNRQWVSPEQYF,TGTGCCAGGAACCGACAGTGGGTGTCCCCCGAGCAGTACTTC
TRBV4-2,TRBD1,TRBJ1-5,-,CASSQELQGSNQPQHF,TGTGCCAGCAGCCAGGAATTACAGGGGAGCAATCAGCCCCAGCATTTT
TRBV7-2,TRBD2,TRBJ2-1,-,CASSLSAGGRSYNEQFF,TGTGCCAGCAGCCTCTCAGCGGGGGGCCGCTCCTACAATGAGCAGTTCTTC